These T cell receptor beta chains were read from a single sample in a study of blood T cell repertoires in COVID-19. Here immunoSEQ multiplex PCR was the method, and the copy in TCRdb shows in-frame clones only, minus some. The repertoire includes about half a million clones, approximately 83% of them detected once, and 3% to 3.5% sits in the top ten. The material sequenced was peripheral blood. These receptors originate from a human donor in a cohort sampled during active COVID-19. The CDR3 runs from the conserved cysteine through the conserved F or W. D genes are given only for firm matches. Size is omitted from some rows. Given values are once, few, many or a class for expanded clones.

>TRBJ2-7|TRBD2|NA|TRBV9
CASSASGSSDEQYF
TGTGCCAGCAGCGCTAGCGGGAGTTCTGACGAGCAGTACTTC
>TRBJ1-1|NA|NA|TRBV5-6
CASSPRLRGLNTEAFF
TGTGCCAGCAGCCCACGTTTGAGAGGGTTGAACACTGAAGCTTTCTTT
>TRBJ2-6|NA|NA|TRBV18
CASSPLPVSGANVLTF
TGTGCCAGCTCACCGCTGCCAGTCTCTGGGGCCAACGTCCTGACTTTC
>TRBJ2-7|NA|NA|TRBV19
CASSLQGEGYEQYF
TGTGCCAGTAGCCTACAGGGAGAAGGCTACGAGCAGTACTTC
>TRBJ2-2|TRBD2|NA|TRBV27
CASSSRRTSGSSGELFF
TGTGCCAGCAGTTCTCGGAGAACTAGCGGGAGTTCCGGGGAGCTGTTTTTT
>TRBJ2-7|TRBD2|NA|TRBV7-8
CASSSHSGELSYEQYF
TGTGCCAGCAGCTCCCATAGCGGGGAACTCTCCTACGAGCAGTACTTC
>TRBJ1-2|NA|NA|TRBV7-9
CASSTTNYGYTF
TGTGCCAGCAGCACTACTAACTATGGCTACACCTTC
>TRBJ1-4|NA|NA|TRBV4-1
CASSQDPGYEKLFF
TGCGCCAGCAGCCAAGATCCAGGTTACGAAAAACTGTTTTTT
>TRBJ2-1|TRBD1|NA|TRBV7-2
CASSLGQGAWAEQFF
TGTGCCAGCAGCTTAGGGCAGGGGGCCTGGGCTGAGCAGTTCTTC
>TRBJ2-7|NA|NA|TRBV5-6
CASSFWGQGNTMREQYF
TGTGCCAGCAGCTTCTGGGGCCAGGGCAATACGATGCGGGAGCAGTACTTC
>TRBJ1-3|NA|NA|TRBV28
CASSLLTGSDGNTIYF
TGTGCCAGCAGCTTACTTACAGGGTCGGACGGAAACACCATATATTTT
>TRBJ1-1|TRBD1|NA|TRBV28
CASSKDRGHGTEAFF
TGTGCCAGCAGTAAGGACAGGGGGCACGGCACTGAAGCTTTCTTT
>TRBJ2-5|TRBD2|NA|TRBV5-1
CASRAGLGDSETQYF
TGCGCCAGCAGGGCGGGACTAGGGGATTCAGAGACCCAGTACTTC
>TRBJ2-5|TRBD2|NA|TRBV7-2
CASSPQGLAGTQETQYF
TGTGCCAGCAGCCCCCAGGGACTAGCGGGTACTCAAGAGACCCAGTACTTC
>TRBJ2-7|NA|NA|TRBV2
CASRNFPGYEQYF
TGTGCCAGCAGGAACTTTCCAGGATACGAGCAGTACTTC
>TRBJ1-5|NA|NA|TRBV28
CASTGANNQPQHF
TGTGCCAGCACTGGGGCAAATAATCAGCCCCAGCATTTT
>TRBJ2-5|TRBD2|once|TRBV4-1
CASSQASLAGVGETQYF
TGCGCCAGCAGCCAAGCAAGCCTAGCGGGAGTAGGAGAGACCCAGTACTTC
>TRBJ1-4|NA|NA|TRBV29-1
CSVGLSGATNEKLFF
TGCAGCGTTGGGCTTTCCGGAGCAACTAATGAAAAACTGTTTTTT
>TRBJ2-1|NA|once|TRBV6-2/TRBV6-3
CASSYAYRNEQFF
TGTGCCAGCAGTTACGCCTACAGGAATGAGCAGTTCTTC
>TRBJ2-1|TRBD2|NA|TRBV2
CASSGLAGYNEQFF
TGTGCCAGCAGCGGACTAGCGGGGTACAATGAGCAGTTCTTC
>TRBJ2-5|NA|few|TRBV15
CATSREAGVTQGTQYF
TGTGCCACCAGCAGGGAAGCAGGGGTCACCCAGGGAACCCAGTACTTC
>TRBJ2-7|TRBD2|NA|TRBV27
CASRPTSGRYEQYF
TGTGCCAGCAGGCCGACTAGCGGGAGGTACGAGCAGTACTTC
>TRBJ1-2|NA|NA|TRBV19
CASSIKQAPYGYTF
TGTGCCAGTAGTATAAAGCAGGCCCCCTATGGCTACACCTTC
>TRBJ2-1|TRBD2|NA|TRBV5-4
CASSLLAGGNEQFF
TGTGCCAGCAGCTTACTAGCGGGAGGCAATGAGCAGTTCTTC
>TRBJ1-2|NA|few|TRBV6-1
CASSDTGTRTF
TGTGCCAGCAGTGATACCGGGACACGGACCTTC
>TRBJ1-4|TRBD1|NA|TRBV18
CASSRTGRDEKLFF
TGTGCCAGCTCCCGGACAGGGAGGGATGAAAAACTGTTTTTT
>TRBJ2-5|NA|once|TRBV19
CASSIEKGQRRETQYF
TGTGCCAGTAGTATAGAGAAGGGACAACGTAGAGAGACCCAGTACTTC
>TRBJ2-5|TRBD2|NA|TRBV6-5
CASSSGSLSETQYF
TGTGCCAGCAGTAGCGGGAGTTTAAGTGAGACCCAGTACTTC